This T cell receptor (beta chain) is drawn from a study of T-cell reconstitution after alpha-beta-depleted transplantation in children. Library preparation (for TCRbeta) was performed with unique molecular identifiers. TCRdb redid the calling of the PCR reads with MiXCR, one entry per CDR3 protein. The sample gives some 550,000 distinct CDR3 sequences, about a sixth of which show up once; about 3.1% is in the top ten. The CDR3 covers 17 residues. The ends were cut back, 2 bases at V and 1 base at J, with 16 bases in the middle. The V gene's germline CDR1 is SGHNT and CDR2 YYREEE (reference sequence).

This clonotype was sampled from a human donor who donated a stem cell graft to a child with acute lymphoblastic leukemia. The rearrangement uses TRBV5-4 and TRBJ2-1; tentative D call: TRBD2 (6 bases). The specimen comprised PBMCs from the stem cell graft donor, sampled from the stem cell graft. The CDR3 DNA sequence: TGTGCCAGCAGCTTTCGGCCTGGGGGAGGTTCCTACAATGAGCAGTTCTTC. Amino acid sequence: CASSFRPGGGSYNEQFF.